Listed here are 5 T cell receptor beta chains from one sample, sequenced in a study of cytomegalovirus exposure and HLA in healthy donors. The PCR used 60 Vbeta and 13 Jbeta primers. Only in-frame clones appear in the TCRdb table, and some are missing; sequencing was by immunoSEQ multiplex PCR. The sample holds more than 95,000 clones; less than 80% are singletons and the top ten take less than 4%. Sequencing was performed on PBMCs. These TCRs come from a man in his forties in good health and CMV-seropositive.

This clone is a singleton in its sample. The chain couples TRBV25-1 to TRBJ1-2; possible D gene TRBD1, 6 bases. Germline CDR1 reads MGHDK; CDR2 reads SYGVNS. With 5 bases removed from V and 3 bases from J, the gap between germline ends came to 25 bases. The length of the CDR3 is 18 residues. CDR3 protein: CASSSQSFITGKHYGYTF. In nucleotides, the CDR3 is TGTGCCAGCAGTTCACAATCCTTCATTACAGGGAAGCACTATGGCTACACCTTC.

The chain has TRBV27 and TRBJ2-1; 8 bases are shared with TRBD1. The V segment lost 2 bases and the J segment 6 bases; nucleotides outside the gene matches: 6. The length of the CDR3 is 15 residues. Germline V lookup: CDR1 MNHEY, CDR2 SMNVEV (reference sequence). The CDR3 reads CASSLRGQGFNEQFF. Written as DNA, the CDR3 is TGTGCCAGCAGTTTACGCGGACAGGGCTTCAATGAGCAGTTCTTC.

This chain links TRBV25-1 with TRBJ1-4; D remains unclear. CDR3 size: 13 residues. CDR1 and CDR2 from the germline V gene are MGHDK and SYGVNS. The ends were cut back, 4 bases at V and 8 bases at J, with 11 bases in the middle. CDR3 loop: CASSVPTREKLFF. In nucleotides, the CDR3 is TGTGCCAGCAGTGTACCCACGCGGGAAAAACTGTTTTTT. The variable domain in full, with the rest retrieved from reference TRBV25-1 and TRBJ1-4, is EADIYQTPRYLVIGTGKKITLECSQTMGHDKMYWYQQDPGMELHLIHYSYGVNSTEKGDLSSESTVSRIRTEHFPLTLESARPSHTSQYLCASSVPTREKLFFGSGTQLSVL.

The gene calls are TRBV30 and TRBJ1-1, with unresolved D. The germline V gene encodes CDR1 GTSNPN and CDR2 SVGIG (reference sequence). The CDR3 consists of 14 residues. The V end lost 0 bases, the J end lost 5 bases, and 13 bases lay between the germline ends. The CDR3 sequence is CAWSVRVRGTEAFF. Written as DNA, the CDR3 is TGTGCCTGGAGTGTACGAGTCAGAGGGACTGAAGCTTTCTTT.

J is TRBJ2-7 and V is TRBV5-8; weak D call: TRBD2 (6 bases). The CDR3 extends over 14 amino acids. Germline CDR1 reads SGHTS; CDR2 reads YDEGEE. V was shortened by 0 bases and J by 1 base, with 8 bases between the two germline ends. The CDR3 is CASSLARGSYEQYF. In DNA form, the CDR3 reads TGTGCCAGCAGCTTGGCTCGGGGGTCCTACGAGCAGTACTTC.